A selection of T cell receptor beta chains follows, all from one sample in a study of CD8 T cells in Susac syndrome. TCRdb re-called the immunoSEQ multiplex PCR reads with MiXCR, one entry per CDR3 protein. The table has approximately 180,000 distinct CDR3 sequences, nearly 97% seen once. The sequencing sample was made of CD4+ T cells from PBMCs. These receptor sequences come from a human donor with multiple sclerosis. CDR3s include the opening cysteine and the closing phenylalanine or tryptophan. A D gene is named only where the DNA matches it firmly. Clone size is not always given. Where it is, it says once, few, many or a class for expanded clones.

TRBJ2-7 TRBV3-1 - - TGTGCCAGCAGCCAAGAATCGGCGTTAATCTACGAGCAGTACTTC CASSQESALIYEQYF
TRBJ2-7 TRBV5-1 TRBD1 - TGCGCCAGCAGCTTGGGGACAGGGGGCTACGAGCAGTACTTC CASSLGTGGYEQYF
TRBJ1-2 TRBV20-1 - - TGTAGTGCTACAGACTATGGCTACACCTTC CSATDYGYTF
TRBJ1-4 TRBV4-1 - - TGCGCCAGCAGCACCCCAGGGGTGACTAATGAAAAACTGTTTTTT CASSTPGVTNEKLFF
TRBJ2-6 TRBV3-1 - - TGTGCCAGCAGCTCACGTCCTGGTACCAGCTCTGGGGCCAACGTCCTGACTTTC CASSSRPGTSSGANVLTF
TRBJ2-1 TRBV28 TRBD1 - TGTGCCAGCACCCCATCAGGACAGGGGAATTACAATGAGCAGTTCTTC CASTPSGQGNYNEQFF
TRBJ1-3 TRBV30 - - TGTGCCTGGAGTGCGACGGTCGGAAACACCATATATTTT CAWSATVGNTIYF
TRBJ1-2 TRBV15 - - TGTGCCACCAGTGGGCAGGGGATCAACTATGGCTACACCTTC CATSGQGINYGYTF
TRBJ1-1 TRBV18 TRBD1 once TGTGCCAGCTCACCATCCGGGACAGGGGCGGGAGCTTTCTTT CASSPSGTGAGAFF
TRBJ2-3 TRBV12-3/TRBV12-4 - - TGTGCCAGCATCCCGGGACTCGCATGGACAGATACGCAGTATTTT CASIPGLAWTDTQYF
TRBJ1-1 TRBV5-1 TRBD1 - TGCGCCAGCAGCCTAGCAGGGGGCGCGAACACTGAAGCTTTCTTT CASSLAGGANTEAFF
TRBJ1-3 TRBV20-1 - - TGCAGTGCCCGCGGGATCTCTGGAAACACCATATATTTT CSARGISGNTIYF
TRBJ2-7 TRBV30 - - TGTGCCTGGAGCCCCTCCCTGACAGCACGATCCTACGAGCAGTACTTC CAWSPSLTARSYEQYF
TRBJ1-1 TRBV29-1 - - TGCAGCGGGAGACGGACTGAAGCTTTCTTT CSGRRTEAFF
TRBJ2-3 TRBV18 - - TGTGCCAGCTCACCACCGATCGGCGACCCCGCCGCGGATACGCAGTATTTT CASSPPIGDPAADTQYF
TRBJ2-3 TRBV28 - - TGTGCCAGCAGACCGCCGGGACACCACACAGATACGCAGTATTTT CASRPPGHHTDTQYF
TRBJ1-1 TRBV29-1 - - TGCAGCGTTGGCCCTGACTCGAACACTGAAGCTTTCTTT CSVGPDSNTEAFF
TRBJ2-3 TRBV6-2/TRBV6-3 TRBD2 - TGTGCCAGCAGTTATTCCAGCGGGGGGGCCCAATGGAATACGCAGTATTTT CASSYSSGGAQWNTQYF
TRBJ2-3 TRBV7-2 - once TGTGCCAGCAGCTCCCCTCCGGGGAGAGATACGCAGTATTTT CASSSPPGRDTQYF
TRBJ2-7 TRBV11-1 - - TGTGCCAGCAGCTTATCTCGGGCTAACTACGAGCAGTACTTC CASSLSRANYEQYF
TRBJ2-2 TRBV3-1 TRBD1 - TGTGCCAGCCGACAGGGTACCAACACCGGGGAGCTGTTTTTT CASRQGTNTGELFF
TRBJ2-7 TRBV29-1 TRBD2 - TGCAGCGTTGAAGATCCGGGGGGTAGCTCCTACGAGCAGTACTTC CSVEDPGGSSYEQYF
TRBJ2-3 TRBV12-3/TRBV12-4 TRBD2 - TGTGCCAGCAGTAGCGGGGCTAGCACAGATACGCAGTATTTT CASSSGASTDTQYF
TRBJ1-5 TRBV19 - - TGTGCCAGTACTAAGGGAGGGAATAGCAATCGGCCCCAGCATTTT CASTKGGNSNRPQHF
TRBJ1-1 TRBV29-1 - - TGCAGCGGTAGGAACACTGAAGCTTTCTTT CSGRNTEAFF
TRBJ2-5 TRBV7-2 TRBD2 - TGTGCCAGCAGCTTCGCGGGGGGCTACCAAGAGACCCAGTACTTC CASSFAGGYQETQYF
TRBJ1-5 TRBV30 - - TGTGCCTGGGATAGGGTAGGCCAGCCCCAGCATTTT CAWDRVGQPQHF
TRBJ1-2 TRBV20-1 - - TGCAGTCAGGACCTCCGAGGGGGCTACACCTTC CSQDLRGGYTF
TRBJ2-5 TRBV6-5 - once TGTGCCAGCAGCCACAAGAGGGGTAACCAAGAGACCCAGTACTTC CASSHKRGNQETQYF
TRBJ2-3 TRBV20-1 - - TGCAGTGCTCAGAGAGGAGATACGCAGTATTTT CSAQRGDTQYF
TRBJ1-5 TRBV3-1 TRBD1 - TGTGCCAGCAGCCAGGAAGGACAGGCAAATCAGCCCCAGCATTTT CASSQEGQANQPQHF
TRBJ1-1 TRBV29-1 - - TGCAGCGTTAAAGGGAACACTGAAGCTTTCTTT CSVKGNTEAFF
TRBJ1-6 TRBV15 TRBD1 - TGTGCCACCAGCAGAGAAATAGGACAGGGGAATTCACCCCTCCACTTT CATSREIGQGNSPLHF
TRBJ2-7 TRBV5-1 TRBD1 - TGCGCCAGCAGCAACGACAGGGGGGGATACGAGCAGTACTTC CASSNDRGGYEQYF
TRBJ2-3 TRBV7-9 TRBD1 - TGTGCCAGCAGCCCATGGACAGGGTTGACGGTCACAGATACGCAGTATTTT CASSPWTGLTVTDTQYF
TRBJ1-2 TRBV20-1 - - TGCAGTGCTAAGATGACAACGATTCATGGCTACACCTTC CSAKMTTIHGYTF
TRBJ1-1 TRBV30 TRBD1 once TGTGCCTGGAGTAGAGGGACAGCGAACACTGAAGCTTTCTTT CAWSRGTANTEAFF
TRBJ2-3 TRBV2 - - TGTGCCAGCACCGGTACAGGGAGCGCAGATACGCAGTATTTT CASTGTGSADTQYF
TRBJ2-5 TRBV12-3/TRBV12-4 TRBD1 - TGTGCCAGCAGTGGAACCTACCAGGACAGGGGGCTAGAGACCCAGTACTTC CASSGTYQDRGLETQYF
TRBJ2-7 TRBV14 - - TGTGCCAGCAGCCACCTGACAGGTCCTACCTACGAGCAGTACTTC CASSHLTGPTYEQYF
TRBJ1-1 TRBV14 - - TGTGCCAGCAGCCAAGTGCCGTGGGACTCTAGAGGATGGACTGAAGCTTTCTTT CASSQVPWDSRGWTEAFF
TRBJ1-2 TRBV6-2/TRBV6-3 - - TGTGCCAGCAGTATGCACGGCTATGGCTACACCTTC CASSMHGYGYTF
TRBJ2-6 TRBV27 TRBD1 - TGTGCCAGCACCCACAGGGGAACATACTCTGGGGCCAACGTCCTGACTTTC CASTHRGTYSGANVLTF
TRBJ1-5 TRBV12-3/TRBV12-4 TRBD1 few TGTGCCAGCAGTGGCACAGGGGTTCAGCCCCAGCATTTT CASSGTGVQPQHF
TRBJ1-2 TRBV27 - - TGTGCCAGCAGTCGTATCGGTGAAGGCTATGGCTACACCTTC CASSRIGEGYGYTF
TRBJ1-6 TRBV30 - - TGTGCCTGGAGTGTACGGCACAGGGTGGGGTCACCCCTCCACTTT CAWSVRHRVGSPLHF
TRBJ2-3 TRBV6-5 - - TGTGCCACGGGGTTCAGGCTAGGCACAGATACGCAGTATTTT CATGFRLGTDTQYF